The 23 T cell receptor beta chains in this list originate from one sample, sequenced in a study of T cell repertoires in cytomegalovirus infection. One entry per CDR3 protein, called by TCRdb with MiXCR from the reads. The sample includes about 220,000 distinct CDR3 sequences, about 39% of them seen just once. Their antigens are not known. The specimen was CD8+ T cells from cultured PBMCs, collected from culture after CMV antigen stimulation. These receptors came from a human donor in good health (CMV status not recorded). Some clones in this sample may be carry-over from other donors' samples.

The genes are TRBV27 and TRBJ2-7; perhaps TRBD1 as D (6 bases). CDR3 length: 16 amino acids. The germline V gene has CDR1 MNHEY and CDR2 SMNVEV (reference sequence). V lost 4 bases, J lost 2 bases, and 18 bases lay in between. Here the CDR3 reads CASSSSQGAKTYEQYF. CDR3 nucleotides: TGTGCCAGCAGTTCGTCACAGGGTGCCAAGACCTACGAGCAGTACTTC.

The V and J genes are TRBV4-2 and TRBJ2-2; D possibly corresponds to TRBD1 (5 bases). In germline, CDR1 is LGHNA, CDR2 YNFKEQ. The V and J ends lost 0 bases and 4 bases respectively, with 9 bases between them. This CDR3 region has 15 residues. The CDR3 loop is CASSQENRITGELFF. CDR3 DNA sequence: TGTGCCAGCAGCCAAGAAAACAGGATCACCGGGGAGCTGTTTTTT.

This rearrangement joins TRBV27 to TRBJ2-1, with 9 bases aligning to TRBD2. J gave up 7 bases and V 0 bases, and 4 bases lay outside the gene matches. The CDR3 spans 15 residues. CDR1 is MNHEY and CDR2 is SMNVEV in the germline V gene (reference sequence). CDR3 in DNA: TGTGCCAGCAGTTTATCTAGCGGGAGTGGGAATGAGCAGTTCTTC. It is translated as CASSLSSGSGNEQFF.

This clonotype qualifies as large. The rearrangement uses TRBV7-2 and TRBJ2-3; TRBD2 matches 16 bases. From germline, CDR1 is SGHTA and CDR2 FQGNSA. The CDR3 runs to 18 residues. With V trimmed by 3 bases and J by 3 bases, 6 bases remained unmatched. CDR3 protein: CASSLGLAGGVSTDTQYF. For the CDR3, the DNA is TGTGCCAGCAGCTTGGGACTAGCGGGGGGGGTGTCAACAGATACGCAGTATTTT.

V is TRBV7-6 and J is TRBJ1-2; D is uncertain. V lost 0 bases and J 5 bases, leaving 10 bases between the germline ends. Germline-derived CDR1 and CDR2 are SGHVS and FNYEAQ. This CDR3 comprises 14 residues. CDR3 nucleotides: TGTGCCAGCAGCTTAGCTGGGGAGATATATGGCTACACCTTC. It is translated as CASSLAGEIYGYTF.

The J gene is TRBJ1-5, the V gene TRBV27; D not resolved. The ends were cut back, 3 bases at V and 7 bases at J, with 10 bases in the middle. This CDR3 comprises 13 residues. Germline CDR1 and CDR2: MNHEY and SMNVEV (reference sequence). The CDR3 DNA is TGTGCCAGCAGTTTCTATTCGGGGCAGCCCCAGCATTTT. It translates to CASSFYSGQPQHF.

This clonotype was detected a few times. DNA for the CDR3: TGTGCCAGCACCCAAGGGGGGGCGCGAGAAAAACTGTTTTTT. Its translation: CASTQGGAREKLFF. The V and J genes are TRBV7-9 and TRBJ1-4; TRBD1 is a possible D gene (6 bases). The CDR3 loop spans 14 amino acids. Per the germline V gene, CDR1 is SEHNR and CDR2 is FQNEAQ (reference sequence). Trimming took off 7 bases at V and 8 bases at J, with 17 bases between the two ends.

This clonotype has just a few counts. The chain joins TRBV7-3 to TRBJ2-3, with TRBD2 as a possible D gene (6 bases). Germline values: CDR1 SGHTA, CDR2 FQGTGA. V lost 2 bases to trimming and J lost 2 bases, with 20 bases between them. There are 18 residues in the CDR3. The CDR3 region has the DNA TGTGCCAGCAGCTTAGGGATTCCCGGGACTCATAACACAGATACGCAGTATTTT. Residues: CASSLGIPGTHNTDTQYF.

In this sample, this clonotype turned up a few times. The V call is TRBV20-1, the J call TRBJ2-1; D not certain. Trimming shortened V by 0 bases and J by 7 bases, and 16 bases separated the two germline ends. The CDR3 length is 15 residues. The germline CDR1 and CDR2 sequences are DFQATT and SNEGSKA (reference sequence). CDR3 residues: CSARDRGAFANEQFF. The CDR3 DNA sequence: TGCAGTGCTAGAGATCGCGGAGCATTCGCAAATGAGCAGTTCTTC.

The rearrangement uses TRBV5-6 and TRBJ1-5; D not certain. Between the trimmed V and J ends, which lost 4 bases and 4 bases, there was a span of 12 bases. CDR1 and CDR2 (germline): SGHDT, YYEEEE. The CDR3 totals 14 residues. The CDR3 loop is CASSKAGKNQPQHF. The CDR3 DNA reads as TGTGCCAGCAGCAAAGCCGGAAAGAATCAGCCCCAGCATTTT.

This clonotype was picked up a small number of times. V and J are TRBV10-2 and TRBJ1-5; TRBD1 agrees at 8 bases. Germline CDR1 WSHSY, CDR2 SAAADI. CDR3 size: 14 residues. The V and J ends lost 5 bases and 10 bases, in that order; junction bases with no gene match: 10. CDR3 in DNA: TGCGCCAGCAGTCCCTCGGACAGGGTAATCCCCCAGCATTTT. Translation: CASSPSDRVIPQHF.

The sample holds a few counts of this clonotype. The V call is TRBV7-3, the J call TRBJ1-5, with 8 bases identical to TRBD1. CDR3 length: 16 residues. Trimming removed 5 bases from V and 5 bases from J; junction bases left unmatched: 11. Per the germline V gene, CDR1 is SGHTA and CDR2 is FQGTGA. The CDR3 protein is CASSTEGQEVYQPQHF. CDR3 bases: TGTGCCAGCAGCACAGAGGGACAGGAAGTCTATCAGCCCCAGCATTTT.

This clonotype was found once. CDR3 sequence reads: CASSSVPYEQYF. The CDR3 bases are TGTGCCAGCAGTTCCGTTCCCTACGAGCAGTACTTC. V is TRBV12-3 or TRBV12-4 and J is TRBJ2-7, with D hard to call. The CDR3 sequence is 12 residues long. V lost 4 bases to trimming and J lost 2 bases, with 6 bases between them.

The chain has TRBV20-1 and TRBJ2-1; tentatively, D is TRBD2 (6 bases). Deletions cut 2 bases from V and 5 bases from J, with 10 bases between. Germline CDR1 DFQATT, CDR2 SNEGSKA (reference sequence). The CDR3 length is 13 residues. The CDR3 here is CSARFREDNEQFF. The CDR3 DNA is TGCAGTGCTAGATTCAGGGAGGACAATGAGCAGTTCTTC.

Details on this clonotype: Its ends do not fully match the called genes, so a read error is possible. V usage is TRBV6-6 and J usage is TRBJ2-7; D call uncertain. This CDR3 is 16 amino acids long. Germline V gene sequence: CDR1 MNHNY, CDR2 SVGAGI (reference sequence). The CDR3 DNA follows: TGTGCAAGCAGTTTCATGCCTCGGTTCACCCTCTACGAGAAGTACTTC. This encodes CASSFMPRFTLYEKYF.

V gene TRBV2 combines with J gene TRBJ1-5; 10 bases fit TRBD1. Germline V CDR1 and CDR2: SNHLY, FYNNEI. The CDR3 runs 15 residues. The V segment lost 2 bases and the J segment 6 bases; nucleotides outside the gene matches: 4. The CDR3 region is CASSELGTGVQPQHF. The CDR3, as DNA: TGTGCCAGCAGTGAACTGGGGACAGGGGTTCAGCCCCAGCATTTT.

The chain combines TRBV11-2 with TRBJ1-2, with unresolved D. Trimming shortened V by 7 bases and J by 6 bases, and 15 bases separated the two germline ends. CDR3 length equals 13 residues. CDR1 SGHAT and CDR2 FQNNGV come from the germline V gene. CDR3 sequence reads: CASNLRFGNGYTF. The CDR3 DNA reads as TGTGCCAGCAACCTCCGGTTTGGGAATGGCTACACCTTC.

This clonotype came up many times. CDR3 loop: CASSIGTGGYEQYF. The CDR3 DNA sequence: TGTGCCAGTAGTATCGGGACAGGGGGGTACGAGCAGTACTTC. The chain has TRBV19 and TRBJ2-7, with 11 bases identical to TRBD1. The CDR3 covers 14 residues. Per the germline V gene, CDR1 is LNHDA and CDR2 is SQIVND (reference sequence). J lost 4 bases, V lost 3 bases, and 2 bases had no gene match.

The chain uses TRBV7-9 and TRBJ2-7; a possible D gene is TRBD2 (6 bases). Germline V gene lookup returns CDR1 SEHNR and CDR2 FQNEAQ (reference sequence). V lost 5 bases, J lost 6 bases, and 14 bases lay in between. This CDR3 has 13 amino acids. The CDR3 is CASSGLRGSEQYF. In DNA form, the CDR3 reads TGTGCCAGCAGCGGTTTACGGGGGAGCGAGCAGTACTTC. The full variable domain, completed using reference TRBV7-9 and TRBJ2-7, is DTGVSQNPRHKITKRGQNVTFRCDPISEHNRLYWYRQTLGQGPEFLTYFQNEAQLEKSRLLSDRFSAERPKGSFSTLEIQRTEQGDSAMYLCASSGLRGSEQYFGPGTRLTVT.

This chain uses TRBV28 with TRBJ1-2; TRBD1 matches 7 bases. After removal of 7 bases from V and 6 bases from J, the junction contained 11 bases not matched to a gene. CDR3 size: 14 residues. Germline values: CDR1 MDHEN, CDR2 SYDVKM. CDR3 residues: CASKRRGGADGYTF. The CDR3 nucleotides are TGTGCCAGCAAAAGGAGAGGGGGCGCCGATGGCTACACCTTC.

DNA for the CDR3: TGTGCCAGTAGTATGTCTTGGGGGAGCAACACTGAAGCTTTCTTT. Amino acid sequence: CASSMSWGSNTEAFF. The J gene is TRBJ1-1, the V gene TRBV19; D may be TRBD1 (5 bases). Trimming left V 3 bases short and J 2 bases short, with 13 bases between. This CDR3 has 15 amino acids. Germline V gene lookup returns CDR1 LNHDA and CDR2 SQIVND (reference sequence).

This clonotype was detected only a few times. The rearrangement links TRBV28 to TRBJ2-2, with 7 nucleotides matching TRBD2. This CDR3 has 16 residues. Trimming removed 3 bases from V and 1 base from J; junction bases left unmatched: 5. Germline V gives CDR1 MDHEN, CDR2 SYDVKM. The CDR3: CASSFWGRVNTGELFF. The CDR3 coding sequence is TGTGCCAGCAGTTTTTGGGGGAGGGTGAACACCGGGGAGCTGTTTTTT.

The chain carries TRBV6-5 and TRBJ1-1, with D perhaps matching TRBD1 (5 bases). The CDR3 contains 14 residues. In germline, CDR1 is MNHEY, CDR2 SVGAGI. V lost 0 bases and J lost 10, with 15 bases in between. The CDR3 spells CASSYSQDTPLAFF. As DNA, the CDR3 is TGTGCCAGCAGTTACTCGCAGGACACCCCCTTAGCTTTCTTT.